The T cell receptor beta chain described here comes from a study of blood T cell repertoires in COVID-19. Germline V CDR1 and CDR2: SGDLS, YYNGEE. This CDR3 has 14 residues. V was shortened by 0 bases and J by 3 bases, with 8 bases between the two germline ends. In this sample, this clone turned up a few times. The repertoire was sequenced with immunoSEQ multiplex PCR; TCRdb's copy has only in-frame clones and lacks some. The profile shows under 90,000 clones, roughly 80% of them singletons. V and J are TRBV9 and TRBJ2-3; no clear D gene. The receptor's source is a woman older than 75 with active or convalescent COVID-19. The sequenced sample consisted of peripheral blood. CDR3 sequence: CASSVAAGTDTQYF. In DNA form, the CDR3 reads TGTGCCAGCAGCGTAGCGGCAGGAACAGATACGCAGTATTTT. Drawing the rest from reference TRBV9 and TRBJ2-3, the complete variable domain is DSGVTQTPKHLITATGQRVTLRCSPRSGDLSVYWYQQSLDQGLQFLIQYYNGEERAKGNILERFSAQQFPDLHSELNLSSLELGDSALYFCASSVAAGTDTQYFGPGTRLTVL.